The entry that follows covers one TCR beta chain sequence. The antigen remains undetermined. These data originate in a study of T-cell memory formation after mild COVID-19. On the study more broadly: Largely donor-specific sequence clusters came from a couple of donors. General study points: That cross-reactive memory joined was suggested by some responding clones appearing in pre-infection memory.

In TCRdb, the 5' RACE reads were re-called with MiXCR into one record per CDR3 protein. Among fewer than 700,000 distinct CDR3 sequences listed, less than 25% were seen once. Germline V gene data show CDR1 as SGHAT and CDR2 as FQNNGV. Trimming shortened V by 0 bases and J by 7 bases, and 13 bases separated the two germline ends. The CDR3 runs to 14 residues. This clonotype was obtained from an adult woman who had mild COVID-19 (a few samples of this study predate the infection). Cell type and time point are not known. V gene TRBV11-2 combines with J gene TRBJ2-7; D may be TRBD1 (6 bases). The specimen sequenced was PBMCs or a T cell subset sorted from them (not recorded which). The CDR3 here is CASSLDPGHVEQYF. The CDR3 DNA is TGTGCCAGCAGCTTAGACCCGGGACATGTGGAGCAGTACTTC.